The clone carrying this T cell receptor beta chain has only a few counts. The data stem from a study of response to subunit inactivated influenza vaccine. TCRdb re-called the RT-PCR reads through MiXCR, storing one row per CDR3 protein. Here the sample spans roughly 550,000 distinct CDR3 sequences, around 25% being singletons. The V gene lost 7 bases and the J gene lost 2 bases, with 12 bases spanning the gap. This CDR3 has 14 amino acids. This sample also belongs to another study, concerning T cells expressing NK-cell markers. That source notes: With UMIs, 5'RACE template switching was used to make TCR beta cDNA. It was from sorted CD3+CD56+NKG2C+, CD3+CD56+NKG2C- and CD3+CD56-NKG2C+ T cells that TCR beta repertoires came.

The sample consisted of CD4+ T cells sorted from PBMCs, taken approximately 13 days after vaccination. The TCR originated in a man between 45 and 60 years old who received an inactivated influenza vaccine. The rearrangement uses TRBV12-3 or TRBV12-4 and TRBJ1-5; D possibly corresponds to TRBD1 (5 bases). In nucleotides, the CDR3 is TGTGCCAGCATCCGGGGACTGGGCAATCAGCCCCAGCATTTT. Its protein is CASIRGLGNQPQHF.